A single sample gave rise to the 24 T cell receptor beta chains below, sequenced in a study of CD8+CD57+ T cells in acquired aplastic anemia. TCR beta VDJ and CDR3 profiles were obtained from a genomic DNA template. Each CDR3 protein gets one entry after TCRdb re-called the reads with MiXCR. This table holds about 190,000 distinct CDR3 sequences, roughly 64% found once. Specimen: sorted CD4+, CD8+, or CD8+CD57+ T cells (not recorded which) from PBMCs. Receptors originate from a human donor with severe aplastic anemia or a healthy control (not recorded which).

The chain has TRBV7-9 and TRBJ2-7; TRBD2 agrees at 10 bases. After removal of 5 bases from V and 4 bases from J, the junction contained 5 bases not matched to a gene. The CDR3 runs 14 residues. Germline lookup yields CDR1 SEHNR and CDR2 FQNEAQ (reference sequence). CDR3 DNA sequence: TGTGCCAGCAGCCCTAGCGGGAGAGAGTACGAGCAGTACTTC. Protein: CASSPSGREYEQYF.

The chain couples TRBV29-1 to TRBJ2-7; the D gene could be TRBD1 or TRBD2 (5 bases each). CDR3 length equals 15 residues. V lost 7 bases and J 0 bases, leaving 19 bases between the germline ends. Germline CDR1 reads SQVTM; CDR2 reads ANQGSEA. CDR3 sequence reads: CSEPSGTGSSYEQYF. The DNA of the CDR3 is TGCAGCGAACCATCCGGGACGGGGAGCTCCTACGAGCAGTACTTC.

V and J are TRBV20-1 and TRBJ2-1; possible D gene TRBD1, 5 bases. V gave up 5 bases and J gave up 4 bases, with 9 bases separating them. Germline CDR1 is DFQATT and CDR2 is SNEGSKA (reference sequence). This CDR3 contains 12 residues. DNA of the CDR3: TGCAGTGCTTATCACAGGTACAATGAGCAGTTCTTC. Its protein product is CSAYHRYNEQFF.

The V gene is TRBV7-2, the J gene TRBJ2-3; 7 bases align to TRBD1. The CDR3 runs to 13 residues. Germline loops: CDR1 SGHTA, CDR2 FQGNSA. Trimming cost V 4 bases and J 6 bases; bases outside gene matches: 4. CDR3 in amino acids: CASSSLRGDTQYF. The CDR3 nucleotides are TGTGCCAGCAGCTCACTCAGGGGGGATACGCAGTATTTT.

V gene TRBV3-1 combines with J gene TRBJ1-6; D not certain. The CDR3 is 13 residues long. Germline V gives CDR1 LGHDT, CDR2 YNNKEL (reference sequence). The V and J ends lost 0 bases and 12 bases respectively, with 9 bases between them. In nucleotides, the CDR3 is TGTGCCAGCAGCCAAGATGGCGGCGGACCCCTCCACTTT. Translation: CASSQDGGGPLHF.

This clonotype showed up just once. The CDR3 spells CAIGGAGENTGELFF. The CDR3 region has the DNA TGTGCCATCGGGGGGGCGGGAGAAAACACCGGGGAGCTGTTTTTT. V is TRBV10-3 and J is TRBJ2-2, with D possibly TRBD2 on 7 matching bases. Trimming left V 8 bases short and J 2 bases short, with 15 bases between. Looked up from germline, CDR1 is ENHRY and CDR2 is SYGVKD. The CDR3 is 15 residues long.

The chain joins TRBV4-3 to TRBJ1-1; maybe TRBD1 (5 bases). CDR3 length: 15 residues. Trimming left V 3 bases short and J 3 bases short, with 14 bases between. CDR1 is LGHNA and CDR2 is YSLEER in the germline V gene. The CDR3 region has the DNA TGCGCCAGCAGCCATTCCACGGGGGGGGACACTGAAGCTTTCTTT. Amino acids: CASSHSTGGDTEAFF.

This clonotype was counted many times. The CDR3, as DNA: TGTGCCAGTAATCCTGACGGGTATAGTGGAGCTTTCTTT. This translates into CASNPDGYSGAFF. The rearrangement links TRBV19 to TRBJ1-1; D ambiguous. The CDR3 runs to 13 residues. Germline V gene data show CDR1 as LNHDA and CDR2 as SQIVND (reference sequence). Trimming removed 7 bases at V and 10 bases at J, with 19 bases between.

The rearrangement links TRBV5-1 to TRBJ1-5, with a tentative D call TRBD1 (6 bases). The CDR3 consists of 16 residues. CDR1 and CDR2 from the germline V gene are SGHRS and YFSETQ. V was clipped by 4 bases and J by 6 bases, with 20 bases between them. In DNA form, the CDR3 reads TGCGCCAGCAGCCCCCTGAGCAGGGGAGGTATTCAGCCCCAGCATTTT. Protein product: CASSPLSRGGIQPQHF.

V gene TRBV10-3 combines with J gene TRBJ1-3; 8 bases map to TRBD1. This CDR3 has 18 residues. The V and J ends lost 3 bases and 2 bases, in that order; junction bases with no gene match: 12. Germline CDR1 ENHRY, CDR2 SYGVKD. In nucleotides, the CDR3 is TGTGCCATCAGTGAAGGGACCGGACAGGGAACTCCTGGAAACACCATATATTTT. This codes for CAISEGTGQGTPGNTIYF.

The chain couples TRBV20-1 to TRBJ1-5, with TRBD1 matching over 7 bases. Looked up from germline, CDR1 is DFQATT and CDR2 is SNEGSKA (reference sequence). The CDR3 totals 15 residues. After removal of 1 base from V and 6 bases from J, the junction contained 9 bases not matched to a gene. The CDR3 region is CSARARQGLSQPQHF. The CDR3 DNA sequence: TGCAGTGCTAGAGCACGACAGGGCCTCAGTCAGCCCCAGCATTTT.

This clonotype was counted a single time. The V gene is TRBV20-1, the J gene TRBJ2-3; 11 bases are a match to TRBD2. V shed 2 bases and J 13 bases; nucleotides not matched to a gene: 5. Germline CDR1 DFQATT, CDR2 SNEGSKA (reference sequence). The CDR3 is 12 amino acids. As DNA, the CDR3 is TGCAGTGCTAGATTGGAACTAGCGGGGGAGTATTTT. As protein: CSARLELAGEYF.

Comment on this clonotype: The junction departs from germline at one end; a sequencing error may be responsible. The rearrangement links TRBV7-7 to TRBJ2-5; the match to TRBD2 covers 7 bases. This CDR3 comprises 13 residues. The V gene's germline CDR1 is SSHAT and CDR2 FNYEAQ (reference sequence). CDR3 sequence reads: CASSSSGPGTQYF. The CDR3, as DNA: TGTGCTAGCAGTTCTAGCGGCCCTGGGACCCAGTACTTC.

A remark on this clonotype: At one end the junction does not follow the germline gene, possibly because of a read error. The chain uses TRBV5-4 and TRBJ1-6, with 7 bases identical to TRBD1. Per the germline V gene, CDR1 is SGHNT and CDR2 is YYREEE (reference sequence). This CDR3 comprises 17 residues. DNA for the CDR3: TGTGCCAGCAGCGATAACAGGGGTAGCTCCTATAATTCACCCCTCCGCTTT. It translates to CASSDNRGSSYNSPLRF.

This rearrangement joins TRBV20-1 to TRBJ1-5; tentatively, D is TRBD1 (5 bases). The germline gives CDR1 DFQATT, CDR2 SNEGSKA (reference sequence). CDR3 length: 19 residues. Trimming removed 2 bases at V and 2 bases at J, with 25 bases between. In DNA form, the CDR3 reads TGCAGTGCTAGATCCTTTCACCCCTCTTTGACAGTCGGCAATCAGCCCCAGCATTTT. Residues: CSARSFHPSLTVGNQPQHF.

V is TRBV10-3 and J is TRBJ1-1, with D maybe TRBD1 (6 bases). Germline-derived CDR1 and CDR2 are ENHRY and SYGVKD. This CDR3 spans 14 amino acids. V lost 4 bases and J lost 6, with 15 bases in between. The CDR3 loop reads CAISGGGEVAEAFF. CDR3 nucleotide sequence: TGTGCCATCAGTGGAGGGGGGGAGGTAGCTGAAGCTTTCTTT.

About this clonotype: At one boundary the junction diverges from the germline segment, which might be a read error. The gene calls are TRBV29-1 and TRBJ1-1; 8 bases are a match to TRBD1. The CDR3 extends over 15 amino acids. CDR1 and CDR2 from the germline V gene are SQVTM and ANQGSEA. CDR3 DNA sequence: TGCAGCGTGGGGCTGGGGAGACAGGGGAACGCTGAAGCTTTCTTT. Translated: CSVGLGRQGNAEAFF.

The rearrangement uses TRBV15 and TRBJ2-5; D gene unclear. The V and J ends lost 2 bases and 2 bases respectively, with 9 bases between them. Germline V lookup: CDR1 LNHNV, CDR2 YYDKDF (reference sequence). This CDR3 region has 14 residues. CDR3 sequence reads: CATSRSREQETQYF. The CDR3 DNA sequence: TGTGCCACCAGCAGATCCAGAGAACAAGAGACCCAGTACTTC.

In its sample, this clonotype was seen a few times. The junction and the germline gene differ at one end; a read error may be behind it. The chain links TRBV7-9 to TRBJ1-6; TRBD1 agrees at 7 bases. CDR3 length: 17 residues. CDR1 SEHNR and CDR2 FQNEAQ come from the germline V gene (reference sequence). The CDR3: CASSLPKWDSNNSPLHF. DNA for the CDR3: TGTGCTAGCAGCTTACCGAAATGGGACAGCAATAATTCACCCCTCCACTTT.

The CDR3 DNA follows: TGTGCCACCAGTAGTACAACCTTCACAGATACGCAGTATTTT. As protein: CATSSTTFTDTQYF. The J gene is TRBJ2-3, the V gene TRBV24-1; D is unresolved. Germline V gives CDR1 KGHDR, CDR2 SFDVKD. The CDR3 runs to 14 residues. Trimming took 6 bases from V and 2 from J, leaving 11 bases between them.

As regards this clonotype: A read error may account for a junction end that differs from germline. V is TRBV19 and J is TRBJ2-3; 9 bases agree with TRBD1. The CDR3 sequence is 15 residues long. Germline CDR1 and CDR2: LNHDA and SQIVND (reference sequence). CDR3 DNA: TGCGCCAGTAGTATGAGGGACAGGGTCACAGATACGCAGTATTTT. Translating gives CASSMRDRVTDTQYF.

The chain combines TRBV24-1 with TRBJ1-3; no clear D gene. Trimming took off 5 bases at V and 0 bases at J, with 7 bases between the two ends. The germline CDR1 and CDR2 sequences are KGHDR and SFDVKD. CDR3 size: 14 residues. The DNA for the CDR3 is TGTGCCACCAGTGGCCGGGACTCTGGAAACACCATATATTTT. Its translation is CATSGRDSGNTIYF.

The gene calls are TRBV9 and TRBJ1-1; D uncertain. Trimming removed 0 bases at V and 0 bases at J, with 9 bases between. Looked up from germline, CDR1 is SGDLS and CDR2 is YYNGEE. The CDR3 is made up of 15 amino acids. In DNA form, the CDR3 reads TGTGCCAGCAGCGTAGCGGGAGGGTTGAACACTGAAGCTTTCTTT. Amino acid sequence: CASSVAGGLNTEAFF.

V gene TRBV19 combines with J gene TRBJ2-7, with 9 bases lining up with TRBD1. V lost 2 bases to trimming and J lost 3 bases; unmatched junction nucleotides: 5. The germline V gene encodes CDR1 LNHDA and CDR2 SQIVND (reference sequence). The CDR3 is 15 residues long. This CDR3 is CASSITGQGDYEQYF. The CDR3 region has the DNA TGTGCCAGTAGTATAACGGGACAGGGCGACTACGAGCAGTACTTC. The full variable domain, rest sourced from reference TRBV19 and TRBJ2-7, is DGGITQSPKYLFRKEGQNVTLSCEQNLNHDAMYWYRQDPGQGLRLIYYSQIVNDFQKGDIAEGYSVSREKKESFPLTVTSAQKNPTAFYLCASSITGQGDYEQYFGPGTRLTVT.